This T cell receptor (beta chain) comes out of a study of blood T cell repertoires in COVID-19. As for the study in general: COVID-19 samples, acute and convalescent, were from the United States, Italy and Spain. PBMCs, B-cell-depleted T cells, or T cells provided the cDNA or gDNA that made up the material.

With V trimmed by 3 bases and J by 4 bases, 2 bases remained unmatched. The CDR3 has 13 amino acids. The authors' processing: Nucleated cell counts were estimated from reference gene primer amplification. Some clones are missing from TCRdb's copy, which holds only in-frame ones; the method was immunoSEQ multiplex PCR. Clone size and the V and J calls come from that table; the DNA yielded D and trimming. The repertoire has around 26,000 clones, 80% to 85% of them found once; the top ten carry approximately 64%. The origin of this receptor is a woman older than 75 with acute or convalescent COVID-19. The gene calls are TRBV12-3 or TRBV12-4 and TRBJ1-2; TRBD1 agrees at 7 bases. What was sequenced was peripheral blood. The CDR3 loop is CASSFRGSYGYTF. Written as DNA, the CDR3 is TGTGCCAGCAGTTTCAGGGGGAGCTATGGCTACACCTTC.